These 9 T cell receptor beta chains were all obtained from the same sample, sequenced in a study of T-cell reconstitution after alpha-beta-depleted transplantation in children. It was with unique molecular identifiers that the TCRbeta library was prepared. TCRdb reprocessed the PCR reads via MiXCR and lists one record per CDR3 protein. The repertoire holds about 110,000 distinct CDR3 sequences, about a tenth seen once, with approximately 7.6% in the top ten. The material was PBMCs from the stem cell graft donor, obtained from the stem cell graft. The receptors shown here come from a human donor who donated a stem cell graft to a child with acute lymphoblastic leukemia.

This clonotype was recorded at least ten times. The CDR3 spells CASSPQLAGGVGEQFF. The DNA for the CDR3 is TGTGCCAGCAGCCCTCAACTAGCGGGGGGGGTCGGGGAGCAGTTCTTC. The chain uses TRBV14 and TRBJ2-1; TRBD2 matches at 13 bases. Germline V gene sequence: CDR1 SGHDN, CDR2 FVKESK. The V gene end was trimmed by 4 bases and the J gene end by 10 bases; junction bases not matched to a gene: 10. The CDR3 is 16 residues long.

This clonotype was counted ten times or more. CDR3 nucleotide sequence: TGCGCCAGCAGCCAAGATCTGAGCTCTGGGGCCAACGTCCTGACTTTC. Amino acids: CASSQDLSSGANVLTF. The rearrangement links TRBV4-3 to TRBJ2-6; D not certain. V was clipped by 0 bases and J by 0 bases, with 6 bases between them. The CDR3 contains 16 residues. Per germline, CDR1 LGHNA and CDR2 YSLEER.

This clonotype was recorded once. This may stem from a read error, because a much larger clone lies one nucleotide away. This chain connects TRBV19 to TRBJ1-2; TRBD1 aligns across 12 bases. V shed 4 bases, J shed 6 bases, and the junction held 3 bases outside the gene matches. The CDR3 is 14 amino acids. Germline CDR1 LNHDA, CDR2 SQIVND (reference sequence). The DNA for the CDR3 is TGTGCCAGTAGTAACGGGACAGGGGGCCATGGCTACACCTTC. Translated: CASSNGTGGHGYTF.

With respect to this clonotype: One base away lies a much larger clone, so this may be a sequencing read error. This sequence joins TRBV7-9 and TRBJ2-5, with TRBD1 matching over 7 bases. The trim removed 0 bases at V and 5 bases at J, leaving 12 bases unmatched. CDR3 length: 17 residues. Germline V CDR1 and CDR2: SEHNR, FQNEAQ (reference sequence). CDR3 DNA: TGTGCCAGCAGCTTAGCCAAAGCCTCGACAGGGCCGGAGACCCAGTACTTC. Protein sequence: CASSLAKASTGPETQYF.

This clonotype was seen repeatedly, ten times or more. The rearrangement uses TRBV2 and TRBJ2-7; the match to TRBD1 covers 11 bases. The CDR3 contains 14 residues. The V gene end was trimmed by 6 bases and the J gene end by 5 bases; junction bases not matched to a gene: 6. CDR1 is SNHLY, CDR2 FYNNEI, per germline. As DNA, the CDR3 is TGTGCCAGCAGGAGCGGACAGGGGGCCGACGAGCAGTACTTC. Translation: CASRSGQGADEQYF. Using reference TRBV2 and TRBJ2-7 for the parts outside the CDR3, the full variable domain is EPEVTQTPSHQVTQMGQEVILRCVPISNHLYFYWYRQILGQKVEFLVSFYNNEISEKSEIFDDQFSVERPDGSNFTLKIRSTKLEDSAMYFCASRSGQGADEQYFGPGTRLTVT.

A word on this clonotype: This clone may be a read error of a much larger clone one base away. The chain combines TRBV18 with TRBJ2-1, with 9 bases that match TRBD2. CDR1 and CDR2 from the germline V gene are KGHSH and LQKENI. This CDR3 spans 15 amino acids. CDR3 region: CASSPGASGKNDQFF. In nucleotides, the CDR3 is TGTGCCAGCTCACCAGGGGCTAGCGGGAAGAATGACCAGTTCTTC.

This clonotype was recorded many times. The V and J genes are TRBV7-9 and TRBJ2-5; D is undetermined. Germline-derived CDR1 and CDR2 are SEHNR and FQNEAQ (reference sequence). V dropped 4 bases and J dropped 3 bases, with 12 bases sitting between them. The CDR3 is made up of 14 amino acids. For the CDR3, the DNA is TGTGCCAGCAGCTCACGGCATGGGGAAGAGACCCAGTACTTC. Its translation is CASSSRHGEETQYF.

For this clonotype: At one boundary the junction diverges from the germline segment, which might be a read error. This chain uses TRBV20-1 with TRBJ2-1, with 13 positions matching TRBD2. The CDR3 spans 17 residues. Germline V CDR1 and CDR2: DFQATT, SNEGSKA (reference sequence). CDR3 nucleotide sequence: TGCTGTGCTCGCTTGGGACTAGCGGGGCCCTCCTACAATGAGCAGTTCTTC. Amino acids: CCARLGLAGPSYNEQFF.

This CDR3 is CASSQDWTGSNQPQHF. CDR3 bases: TGCGCCAGCAGCCAAGATTGGACAGGCTCCAATCAGCCCCAGCATTTT. The chain links TRBV4-3 to TRBJ1-5, with TRBD1 matching 7 bases. CDR1 is LGHNA, CDR2 YSLEER, per germline. The V segment lost 0 bases and the J segment 3 bases; nucleotides outside the gene matches: 5. The CDR3 is 16 residues long.